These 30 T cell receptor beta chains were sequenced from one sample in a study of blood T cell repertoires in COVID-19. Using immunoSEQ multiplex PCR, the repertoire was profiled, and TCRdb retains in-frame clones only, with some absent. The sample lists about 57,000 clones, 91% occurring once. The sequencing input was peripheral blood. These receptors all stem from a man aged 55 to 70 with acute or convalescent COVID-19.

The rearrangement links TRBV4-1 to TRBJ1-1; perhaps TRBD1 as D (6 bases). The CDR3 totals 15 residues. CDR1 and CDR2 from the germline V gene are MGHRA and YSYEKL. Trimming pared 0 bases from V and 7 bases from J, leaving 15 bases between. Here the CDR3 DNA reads TGCGCCAGCAGCCAAGAAAGGGGGGGACGCTTTGAAGCTTTCTTT. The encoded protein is CASSQERGGRFEAFF.

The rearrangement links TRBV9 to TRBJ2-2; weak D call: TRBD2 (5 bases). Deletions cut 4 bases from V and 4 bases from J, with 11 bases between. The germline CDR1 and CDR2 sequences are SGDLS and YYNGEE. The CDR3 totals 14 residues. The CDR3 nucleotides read TGTGCCAGCAGCACTGGCGGGCGCACCGGGGAGCTGTTTTTT. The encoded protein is CASSTGGRTGELFF. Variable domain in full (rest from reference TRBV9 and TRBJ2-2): DSGVTQTPKHLITATGQRVTLRCSPRSGDLSVYWYQQSLDQGLQFLIQYYNGEERAKGNILERFSAQQFPDLHSELNLSSLELGDSALYFCASSTGGRTGELFFGEGSRLTVL.

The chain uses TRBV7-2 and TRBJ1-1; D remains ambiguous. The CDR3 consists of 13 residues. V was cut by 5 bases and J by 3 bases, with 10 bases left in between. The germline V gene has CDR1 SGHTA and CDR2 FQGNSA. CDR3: CASSVTVYTEAFF. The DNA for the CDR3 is TGTGCCAGCAGCGTCACAGTGTACACTGAAGCTTTCTTT. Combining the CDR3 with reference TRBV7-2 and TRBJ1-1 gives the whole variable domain GAGVSQSPSNKVTEKGKDVELRCDPISGHTALYWYRQSLGQGLEFLIYFQGNSAPDKSGLPSDRFSAERTGGSVSTLTIQRTQQEDSAVYLCASSVTVYTEAFFGQGTRLTVV.

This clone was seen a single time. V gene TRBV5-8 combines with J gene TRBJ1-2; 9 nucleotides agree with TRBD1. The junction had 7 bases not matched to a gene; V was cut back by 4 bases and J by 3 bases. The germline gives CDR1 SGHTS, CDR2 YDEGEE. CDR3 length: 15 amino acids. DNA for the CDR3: TGTGCCAGCAGCGGCAACAGGGGGCTTCACTATGGCTACACCTTC. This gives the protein CASSGNRGLHYGYTF.

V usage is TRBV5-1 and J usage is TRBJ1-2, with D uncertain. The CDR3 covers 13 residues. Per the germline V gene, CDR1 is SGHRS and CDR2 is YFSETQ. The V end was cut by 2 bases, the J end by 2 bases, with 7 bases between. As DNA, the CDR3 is TGCGCCAGCAGCTTCGGGGAGAACTATGGCTACACCTTC. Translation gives CASSFGENYGYTF.

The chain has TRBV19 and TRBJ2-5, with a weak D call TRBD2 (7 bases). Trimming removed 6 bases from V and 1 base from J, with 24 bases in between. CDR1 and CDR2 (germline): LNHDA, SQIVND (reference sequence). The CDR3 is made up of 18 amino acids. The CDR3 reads CASRSSYRGGGLQETQYF. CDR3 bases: TGTGCCAGTAGAAGTAGTTACCGGGGAGGGGGACTCCAAGAGACCCAGTACTTC.

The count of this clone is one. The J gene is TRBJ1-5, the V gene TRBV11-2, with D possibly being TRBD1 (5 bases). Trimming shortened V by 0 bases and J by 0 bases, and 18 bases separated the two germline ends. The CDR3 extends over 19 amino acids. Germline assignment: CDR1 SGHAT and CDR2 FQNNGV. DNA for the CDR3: TGTGCCAGCAGCTTAGATCTTGGGAAACAGGTGTATAGCAATCAGCCCCAGCATTTT. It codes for CASSLDLGKQVYSNQPQHF.

CDR3 in DNA: TGTGCCAGCAGTTACCCTGTCGGGGCGGGAGGTGACGAGCAGTACTTC. Translated: CASSYPVGAGGDEQYF. The genes are TRBV28 and TRBJ2-7; TRBD2 matches at 8 bases. Germline CDR1 reads MDHEN; CDR2 reads SYDVKM. CDR3 length: 16 amino acids. J was trimmed by 5 bases and V by 4 bases; bases with no gene match: 13.

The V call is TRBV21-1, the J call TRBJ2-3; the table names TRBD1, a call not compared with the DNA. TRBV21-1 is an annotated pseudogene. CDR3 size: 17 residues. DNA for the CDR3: TGTGCCAGCAGCATCCGGGACAGACTTATAGGTACAGATACGCAGTATTTT. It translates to CASSIRDRLIGTDTQYF.

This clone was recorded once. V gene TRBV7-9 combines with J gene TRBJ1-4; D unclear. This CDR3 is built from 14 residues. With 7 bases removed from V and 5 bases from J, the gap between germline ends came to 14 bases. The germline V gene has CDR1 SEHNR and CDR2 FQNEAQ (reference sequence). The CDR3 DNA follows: TGTGCCAGCACCTCTTGGGCAGTGAATGAAAAACTGTTTTTT. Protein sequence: CASTSWAVNEKLFF.

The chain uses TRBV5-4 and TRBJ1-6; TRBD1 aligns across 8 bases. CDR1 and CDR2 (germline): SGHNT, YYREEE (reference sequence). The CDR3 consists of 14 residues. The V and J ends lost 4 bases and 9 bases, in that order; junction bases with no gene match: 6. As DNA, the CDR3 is TGTGCCAGCAGCGCGGACAGGGTTGCTTCACCCCTCCACTTT. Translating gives CASSADRVASPLHF.

The CDR3 DNA reads as TGTGCCAGCAGCTTAGATCGAGGGCAGCAAGAGACCCAGTACTTC. As protein: CASSLDRGQQETQYF. This chain uses TRBV11-2 with TRBJ2-5, with D possibly being TRBD2 (5 bases). V was trimmed by 0 bases and J by 2 bases, leaving 10 bases between them. Germline V gene data show CDR1 as SGHAT and CDR2 as FQNNGV. The CDR3 loop spans 15 amino acids.

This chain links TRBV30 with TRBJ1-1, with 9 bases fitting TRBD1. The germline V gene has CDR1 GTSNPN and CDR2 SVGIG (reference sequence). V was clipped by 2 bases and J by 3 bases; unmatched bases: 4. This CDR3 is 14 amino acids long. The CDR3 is CAWSSRTGDTEAFF. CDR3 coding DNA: TGTGCCTGGAGTTCACGGACAGGGGACACTGAAGCTTTCTTT.

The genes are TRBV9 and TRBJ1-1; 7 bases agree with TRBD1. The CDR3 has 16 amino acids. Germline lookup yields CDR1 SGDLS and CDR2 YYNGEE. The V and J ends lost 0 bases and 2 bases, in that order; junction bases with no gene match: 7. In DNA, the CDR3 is TGTGCCAGCAGCGTAGGGTACAGGGGTGGCAACACTGAAGCTTTCTTT. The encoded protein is CASSVGYRGGNTEAFF.

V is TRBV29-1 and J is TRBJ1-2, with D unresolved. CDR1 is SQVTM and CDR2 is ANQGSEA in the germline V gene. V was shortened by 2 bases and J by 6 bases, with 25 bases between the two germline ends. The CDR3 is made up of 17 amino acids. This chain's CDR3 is CSVEFRAFSGRSNGYTF. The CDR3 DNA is TGCAGCGTTGAATTCCGGGCCTTTAGTGGGAGATCGAATGGCTACACCTTC.

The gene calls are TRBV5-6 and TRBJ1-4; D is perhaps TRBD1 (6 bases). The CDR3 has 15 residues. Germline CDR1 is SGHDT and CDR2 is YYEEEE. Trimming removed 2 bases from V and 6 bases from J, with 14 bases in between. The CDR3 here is CASSFRRGAHEKLFF. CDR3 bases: TGTGCCAGCAGCTTCAGGCGGGGGGCGCATGAAAAACTGTTTTTT.

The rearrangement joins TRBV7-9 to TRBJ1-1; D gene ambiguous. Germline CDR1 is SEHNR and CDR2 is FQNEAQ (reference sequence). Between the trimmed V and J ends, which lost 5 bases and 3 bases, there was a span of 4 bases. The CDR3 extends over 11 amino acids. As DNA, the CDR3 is TGTGCCAGCAGCCCGGACACTGAAGCTTTCTTT. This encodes CASSPDTEAFF.

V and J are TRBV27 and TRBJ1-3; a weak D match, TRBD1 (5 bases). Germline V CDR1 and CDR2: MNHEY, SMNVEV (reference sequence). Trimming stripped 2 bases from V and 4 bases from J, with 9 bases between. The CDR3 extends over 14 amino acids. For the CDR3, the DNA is TGTGCCAGCAGTTTACAAGGGGCCGGAAACACCATATATTTT. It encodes CASSLQGAGNTIYF.

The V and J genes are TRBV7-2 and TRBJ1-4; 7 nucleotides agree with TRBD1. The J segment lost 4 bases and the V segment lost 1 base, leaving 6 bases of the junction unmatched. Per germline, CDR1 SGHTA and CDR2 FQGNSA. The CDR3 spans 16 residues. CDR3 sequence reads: CASSLGKGTVNEKLFF. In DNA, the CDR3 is TGTGCCAGCAGCTTAGGGAAGGGGACAGTTAATGAAAAACTGTTTTTT.

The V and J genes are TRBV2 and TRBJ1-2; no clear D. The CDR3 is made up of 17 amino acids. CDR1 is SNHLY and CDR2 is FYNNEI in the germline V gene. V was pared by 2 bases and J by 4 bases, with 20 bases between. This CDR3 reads CASSEHPEGSPSYGYTF. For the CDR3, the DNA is TGTGCCAGCAGTGAACACCCAGAAGGGAGCCCTAGCTATGGCTACACCTTC.

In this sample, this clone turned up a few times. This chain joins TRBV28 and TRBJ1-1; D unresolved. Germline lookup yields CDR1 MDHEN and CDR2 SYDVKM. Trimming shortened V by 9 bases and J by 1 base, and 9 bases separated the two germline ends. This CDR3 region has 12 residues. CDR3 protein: CASRPGNTEAFF. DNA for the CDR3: TGTGCCAGTCGGCCGGGGAACACTGAAGCTTTCTTT.

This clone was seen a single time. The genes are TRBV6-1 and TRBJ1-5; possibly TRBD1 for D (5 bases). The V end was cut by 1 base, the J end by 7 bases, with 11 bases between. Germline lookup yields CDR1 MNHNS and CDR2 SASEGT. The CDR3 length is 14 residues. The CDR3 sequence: CASSEVGGKQPQHF. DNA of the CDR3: TGTGCCAGCAGTGAAGTGGGGGGTAAGCAGCCCCAGCATTTT.

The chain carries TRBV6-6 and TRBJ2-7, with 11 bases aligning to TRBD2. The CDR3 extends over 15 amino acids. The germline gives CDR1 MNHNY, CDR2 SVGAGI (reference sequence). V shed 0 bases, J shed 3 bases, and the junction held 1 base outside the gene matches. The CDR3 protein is CASSYSGTSGYEQYF. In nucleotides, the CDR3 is TGTGCCAGCAGTTACTCCGGGACTAGCGGCTACGAGCAGTACTTC.

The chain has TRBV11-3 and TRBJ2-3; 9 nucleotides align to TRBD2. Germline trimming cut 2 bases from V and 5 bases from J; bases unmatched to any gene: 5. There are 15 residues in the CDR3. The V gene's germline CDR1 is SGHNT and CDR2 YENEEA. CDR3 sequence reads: CASSLIAGVLDTQYF. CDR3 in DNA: TGTGCCAGCAGCTTAATAGCGGGAGTGTTAGATACGCAGTATTTT.

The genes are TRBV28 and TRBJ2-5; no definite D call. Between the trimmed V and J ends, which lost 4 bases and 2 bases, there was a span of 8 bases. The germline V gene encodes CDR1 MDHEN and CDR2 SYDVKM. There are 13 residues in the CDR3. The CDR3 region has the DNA TGTGCCAGCAGTTACCGAGAGCAAGAGACCCAGTACTTC. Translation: CASSYREQETQYF.

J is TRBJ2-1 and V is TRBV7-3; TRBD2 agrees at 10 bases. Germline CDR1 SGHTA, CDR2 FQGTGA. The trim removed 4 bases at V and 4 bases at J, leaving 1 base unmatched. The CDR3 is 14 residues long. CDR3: CASSSAGGYNEQFF. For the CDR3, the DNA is TGTGCCAGCAGCTCAGCGGGAGGGTACAATGAGCAGTTCTTC.

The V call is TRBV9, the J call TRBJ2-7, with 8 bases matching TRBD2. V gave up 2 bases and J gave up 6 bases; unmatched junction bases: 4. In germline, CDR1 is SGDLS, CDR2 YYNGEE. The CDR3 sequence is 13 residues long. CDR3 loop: CASSVLAGSEQYF. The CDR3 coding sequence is TGTGCCAGCAGCGTGTTAGCGGGAAGCGAGCAGTACTTC.

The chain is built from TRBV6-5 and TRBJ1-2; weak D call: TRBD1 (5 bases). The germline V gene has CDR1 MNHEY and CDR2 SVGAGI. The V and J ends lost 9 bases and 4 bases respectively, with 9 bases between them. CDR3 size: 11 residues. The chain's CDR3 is CASRGLYGYTF. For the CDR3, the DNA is TGTGCCAGTAGGGGACTCTATGGCTACACCTTC.

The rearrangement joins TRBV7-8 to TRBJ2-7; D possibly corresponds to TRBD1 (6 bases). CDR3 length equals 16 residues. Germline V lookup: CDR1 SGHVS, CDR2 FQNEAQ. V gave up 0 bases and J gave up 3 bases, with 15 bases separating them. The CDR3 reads CASSLAGLVRGYEQYF. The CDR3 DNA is TGTGCCAGCAGCTTAGCGGGATTAGTCAGGGGCTACGAGCAGTACTTC.

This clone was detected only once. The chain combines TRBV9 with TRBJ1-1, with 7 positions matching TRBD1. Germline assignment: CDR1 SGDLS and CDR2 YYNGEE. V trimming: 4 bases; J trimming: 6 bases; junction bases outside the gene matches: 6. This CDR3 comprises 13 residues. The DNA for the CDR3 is TGTGCCAGCAGCCCTCAGGGGGTACCTGAAGCTTTCTTT. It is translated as CASSPQGVPEAFF.